A single sample gave rise to the 10 T cell receptor beta chains below, sequenced in a study of OX40 agonist ivuxolimab in advanced cancers. The library was built by means of the immunoSEQ multiplex PCR assay. What TCRdb holds here is the immuneACCESS table cut down to in-frame rearrangements. Part of the clones is not present; checked against another copy, under half of the missing clones reflect an unresolved V gene, and the others are unexplained. In this sample the table shows some 90,000 clones, about 90% of which occur a single time. Of the sample, roughly 4.5% is held by the ten largest clones. Sequenced material: CD4+ or CD8+ T cells sorted from blood, taken in a trial of the OX40 agonist ivuxolimab. The origin of the receptors is an adult with an advanced solid tumor such as melanoma, head and neck, liver or kidney cancer.

This clone came up once. The chain couples TRBV28 to TRBJ2-3, with 9 bases fitting TRBD2. The V gene end was trimmed by 10 bases and the J gene end by 7 bases; junction bases not matched to a gene: 9. The CDR3 extends over 13 amino acids. CDR1 is MDHEN, CDR2 SYDVKM, per germline. CDR3 region: CAILSREGNTQYF. CDR3 in DNA: TGTGCCATCCTGTCGCGGGAGGGAAATACGCAGTATTTT.

The chain joins TRBV7-2 to TRBJ2-3; 9 bases agree with TRBD2. Germline V gene sequence: CDR1 SGHTA, CDR2 FQGNSA. Trimming removed 5 bases from V and 4 bases from J; junction bases left unmatched: 4. The CDR3 is made up of 14 amino acids. CDR3 nucleotides: TGTGCCAGCAGCGTAAGCGGGAGGTCAGATACGCAGTATTTT. Its translation is CASSVSGRSDTQYF.

The chain combines TRBV7-9 with TRBJ1-4; maybe TRBD1 (6 bases). Germline CDR1 SEHNR, CDR2 FQNEAQ (reference sequence). The CDR3 sequence is 14 residues long. Trimming took 7 bases from V and 4 from J, leaving 13 bases between them. CDR3 sequence: CASIPTGNNEKLFF. CDR3 coding DNA: TGTGCCAGCATCCCGACAGGAAATAATGAAAAACTGTTTTTT.

This clone came up once. CDR3 coding DNA: TGTGCCAGCACCACCGGGACAGGGGGCGTAGAGACCCAGTACTTC. This gives the protein CASTTGTGGVETQYF. The gene calls are TRBV9 and TRBJ2-5; 12 bases line up with TRBD1. The CDR3 length is 15 residues. Germline loops: CDR1 SGDLS, CDR2 YYNGEE. V gave up 6 bases and J gave up 4 bases; unmatched junction bases: 7.

The chain employs TRBV7-6 and TRBJ2-1; 9 bases are shared with TRBD1. Trimming at V came to 1 base and at J to 7 bases, leaving 5 bases not matched to a gene. Germline V gives CDR1 SGHVS, CDR2 FNYEAQ. The CDR3 is made up of 15 amino acids. This CDR3 reads CASSLGQGVGNEQFF. The CDR3 nucleotides read TGTGCCAGCAGCTTAGGACAGGGGGTTGGGAATGAGCAGTTCTTC.

The V gene is TRBV18, the J gene TRBJ1-5; D is unresolved. The ends were cut back, 3 bases at V and 0 bases at J, with 9 bases in the middle. There are 15 residues in the CDR3. Germline assignment: CDR1 KGHSH and CDR2 LQKENI. The CDR3 coding sequence is TGTGCCAGCTCACCCTCGCCGGATAGCAATCAGCCCCAGCATTTT. Residues: CASSPSPDSNQPQHF.

The chain links TRBV5-1 to TRBJ2-1; 7 positions agree with TRBD2. The CDR3 has 14 residues. V was pared by 0 bases and J by 3 bases, with 0 bases of the junction left unmatched. Germline V gives CDR1 SGHRS, CDR2 YFSETQ. Here the CDR3 reads CASSLGGSYNEQFF. The CDR3 DNA sequence: TGCGCCAGCAGCTTGGGCGGGAGCTACAATGAGCAGTTCTTC.

V and J are TRBV30 and TRBJ2-5; D may be TRBD2 (6 bases). The V end was cut by 3 bases, the J end by 7 bases, with 15 bases between. The CDR3 sequence is 13 residues long. CDR1 is GTSNPN and CDR2 is SVGIG in the germline V gene (reference sequence). Written as DNA, the CDR3 is TGTGCCTGGAGCCCCGGTTTGGGGGGGACCCAGTACTTC. This gives the protein CAWSPGLGGTQYF.

The rearrangement joins TRBV14 to TRBJ1-2, with 12 bases lining up with TRBD1. V lost 4 bases to trimming and J lost 7 bases; unmatched junction nucleotides: 1. Germline lookup yields CDR1 SGHDN and CDR2 FVKESK. This CDR3 region has 13 residues. CDR3 residues: CASSRGQGAGYTF. The CDR3 region has the DNA TGTGCCAGCAGCCGGGGACAGGGGGCTGGCTACACCTTC.

The chain joins TRBV7-8 to TRBJ2-1, with 8 nucleotides matching TRBD2. Germline assignment: CDR1 SGHVS and CDR2 FQNEAQ. The CDR3 sequence is 18 residues long. V gave up 7 bases and J gave up 5 bases; unmatched junction bases: 19. The CDR3 loop is CASTPRGGTGGPHNEQFF. The CDR3 DNA reads TGTGCCAGCACCCCGAGGGGTGGAACGGGAGGGCCTCACAATGAGCAGTTCTTC. The variable domain in full, completed from reference TRBV7-8 and TRBJ2-1, reads GAGVSQSPRYKVAKRGQDVALRCDPISGHVSLFWYQQALGQGPEFLTYFQNEAQLDKSGLPSDRFFAERPEGSVSTLKIQRTQQEDSAVYLCASTPRGGTGGPHNEQFFGPGTRLTVL.